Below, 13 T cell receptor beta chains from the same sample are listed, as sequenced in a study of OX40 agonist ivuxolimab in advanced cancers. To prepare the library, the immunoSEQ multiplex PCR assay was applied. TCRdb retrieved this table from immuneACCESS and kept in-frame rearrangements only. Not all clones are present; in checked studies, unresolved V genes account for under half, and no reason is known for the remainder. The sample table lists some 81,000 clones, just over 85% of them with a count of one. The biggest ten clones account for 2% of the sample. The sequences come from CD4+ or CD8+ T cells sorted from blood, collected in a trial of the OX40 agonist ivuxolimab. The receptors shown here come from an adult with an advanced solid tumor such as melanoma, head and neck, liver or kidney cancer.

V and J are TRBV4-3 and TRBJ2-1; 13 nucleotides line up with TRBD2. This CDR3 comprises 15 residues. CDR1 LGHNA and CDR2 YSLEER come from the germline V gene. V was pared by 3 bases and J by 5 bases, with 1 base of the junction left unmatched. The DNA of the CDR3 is TGCGCCAGCAGCCACACTAGCGGGAGGGACAATGAGCAGTTCTTC. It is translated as CASSHTSGRDNEQFF.

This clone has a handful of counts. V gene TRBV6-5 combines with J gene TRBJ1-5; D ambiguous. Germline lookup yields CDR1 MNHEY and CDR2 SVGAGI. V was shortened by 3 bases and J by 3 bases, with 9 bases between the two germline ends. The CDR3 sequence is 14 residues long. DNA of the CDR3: TGTGCCAGCAGTTATGGGCGGAACAATCAGCCCCAGCATTTT. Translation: CASSYGRNNQPQHF.

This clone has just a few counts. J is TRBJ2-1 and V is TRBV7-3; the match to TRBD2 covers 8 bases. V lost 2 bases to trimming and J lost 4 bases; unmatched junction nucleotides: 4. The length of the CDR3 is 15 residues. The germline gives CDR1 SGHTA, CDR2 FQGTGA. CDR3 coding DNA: TGTGCCAGCAGCTTAGCGGGGGGCGCTTACAATGAGCAGTTCTTC. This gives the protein CASSLAGGAYNEQFF. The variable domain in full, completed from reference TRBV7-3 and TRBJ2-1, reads GAGVSQTPSNKVTEKGKYVELRCDPISGHTALYWYRQSLGQGPEFLIYFQGTGAADDSGLPNDRFFAVRPEGSVSTLKIQRTERGDSAVYLCASSLAGGAYNEQFFGPGTRLTVL.

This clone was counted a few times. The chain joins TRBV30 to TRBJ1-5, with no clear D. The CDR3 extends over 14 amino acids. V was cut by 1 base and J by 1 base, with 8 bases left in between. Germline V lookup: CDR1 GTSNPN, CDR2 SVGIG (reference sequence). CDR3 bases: TGTGCCTGGAGTGGTTTGTTAAGCAATCAGCCCCAGCATTTT. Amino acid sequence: CAWSGLLSNQPQHF.

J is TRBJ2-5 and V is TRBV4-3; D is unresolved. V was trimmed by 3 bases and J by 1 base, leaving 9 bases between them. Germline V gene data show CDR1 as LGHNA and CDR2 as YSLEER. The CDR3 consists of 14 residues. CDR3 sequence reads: CASSQGMGQETQYF. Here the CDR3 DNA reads TGCGCCAGCAGCCAGGGAATGGGCCAAGAGACCCAGTACTTC.

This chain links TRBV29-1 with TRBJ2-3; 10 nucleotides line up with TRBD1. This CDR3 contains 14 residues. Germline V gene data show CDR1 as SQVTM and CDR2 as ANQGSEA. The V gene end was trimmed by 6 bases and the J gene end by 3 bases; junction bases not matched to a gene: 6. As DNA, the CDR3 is TGCAGCGTCCCGGGACAGGGGAGAACAGATACGCAGTATTTT. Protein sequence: CSVPGQGRTDTQYF.

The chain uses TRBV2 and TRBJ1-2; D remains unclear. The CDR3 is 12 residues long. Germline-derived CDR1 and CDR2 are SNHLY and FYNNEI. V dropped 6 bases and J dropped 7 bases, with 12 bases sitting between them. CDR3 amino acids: CASRSSEAGYTF. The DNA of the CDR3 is TGTGCCAGCAGGTCTAGTGAAGCTGGCTACACCTTC.

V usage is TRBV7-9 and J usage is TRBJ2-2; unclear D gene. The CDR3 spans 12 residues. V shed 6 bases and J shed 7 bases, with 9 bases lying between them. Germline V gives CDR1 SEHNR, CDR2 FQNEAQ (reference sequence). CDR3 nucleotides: TGTGCCAGCAGGCCCTATGGCGGGGAGCTGTTTTTT. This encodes CASRPYGGELFF.

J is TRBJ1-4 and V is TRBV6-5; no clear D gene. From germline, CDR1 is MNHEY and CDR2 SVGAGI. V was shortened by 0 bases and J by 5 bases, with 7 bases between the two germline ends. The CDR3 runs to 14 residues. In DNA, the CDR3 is TGTGCCAGCAGTTACTCATGGGAAAATGAAAAACTGTTTTTT. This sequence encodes CASSYSWENEKLFF.

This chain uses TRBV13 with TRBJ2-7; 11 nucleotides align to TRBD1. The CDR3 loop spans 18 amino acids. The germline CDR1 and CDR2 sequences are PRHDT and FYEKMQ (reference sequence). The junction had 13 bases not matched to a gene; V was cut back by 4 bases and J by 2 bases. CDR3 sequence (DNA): TGTGCCAGCAGCTCCGGGACAGGGGGATCTACTCCGGCCTACGAGCAGTACTTC. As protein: CASSSGTGGSTPAYEQYF.

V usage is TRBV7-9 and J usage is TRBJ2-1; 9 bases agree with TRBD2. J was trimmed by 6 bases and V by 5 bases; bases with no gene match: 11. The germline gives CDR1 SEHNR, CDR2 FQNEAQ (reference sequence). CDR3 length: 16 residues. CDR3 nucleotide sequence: TGTGCCAGCAGCCGGAAGGCGGGGGGGGTACCCAATGAGCAGTTCTTC. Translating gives CASSRKAGGVPNEQFF.

CDR3 bases: TGTGCCAGCATCGCCGGGGGGGGACTGGGGCAGTACTTC. This translates into CASIAGGGLGQYF. The J gene is TRBJ2-7, the V gene TRBV6-1; 8 bases are shared with TRBD2. CDR3 length: 13 amino acids. With 7 bases clipped from V and 9 bases from J, the junction kept 11 bases outside the gene matches. Germline lookup yields CDR1 MNHNS and CDR2 SASEGT.

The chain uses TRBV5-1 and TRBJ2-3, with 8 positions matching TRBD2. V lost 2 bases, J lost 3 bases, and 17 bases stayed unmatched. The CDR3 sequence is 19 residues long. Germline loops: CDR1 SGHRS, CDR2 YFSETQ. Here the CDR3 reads CASSLNPDGGTRVTDTQYF. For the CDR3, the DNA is TGCGCCAGCAGCTTAAACCCGGATGGGGGGACTAGAGTTACAGATACGCAGTATTTT.